The 24 T cell receptor beta chains given below trace back to one sample, sequenced in a study of cytomegalovirus exposure and HLA in healthy donors. PCR primers comprised 60 Vbeta and 13 Jbeta primers. Profiling relied on immunoSEQ multiplex PCR, and the TCRdb table lists in-frame clones only, not all of them. The table records about 65,000 clones, 62% of them present only once. Sample: PBMCs. These receptors were taken from a man aged 25-45 years in good health and CMV-seronegative.

The chain combines TRBV7-9 with TRBJ2-5; unclear D gene. The DNA end lines up better with TRBJ2-7; the J call may be wrong. Per germline, CDR1 SEHNR and CDR2 FQNEAQ (reference sequence). This CDR3 region has 13 residues. In DNA, the CDR3 is TGTGCCAGCAGCTCAGACACAACCTACGAGCAGTACTTC. This sequence encodes CASSSDTTYEQYF.

This clone came up a few times. The CDR3 coding sequence is TGTGCCAGCAGCTCAAATTTCAGGGTTACTGAAGCTTTCTTT. Encoded protein: CASSSNFRVTEAFF. This chain links TRBV7-8 with TRBJ1-1; possibly TRBD1 for D (5 bases). Germline-derived CDR1 and CDR2 are SGHVS and FQNEAQ. This CDR3 has 14 residues. Trimming took 4 bases from V and 5 from J, leaving 14 bases between them.

This clone has only a few counts. At one end the junction does not follow the germline gene, possibly because of a read error. The chain uses TRBV20-1 and TRBJ2-5; D remains unclear. CDR1 DFQATT and CDR2 SNEGSKA come from the germline V gene (reference sequence). The CDR3 length is 10 residues. Here the CDR3 reads CSASGRVADF. The CDR3, as DNA: TGCAGTGCTAGTGGCAGAGTGGCGGACTTC.

The rearrangement joins TRBV18 to TRBJ1-5; 11 bases fit TRBD1. Germline trimming cut 5 bases from V and 6 bases from J; bases unmatched to any gene: 6. The CDR3 is made up of 15 amino acids. Germline lookup yields CDR1 KGHSH and CDR2 LQKENI. The CDR3 reads CASSWTGGAGQPQHF. The CDR3 nucleotides are TGTGCCAGCTCATGGACAGGGGGCGCGGGTCAGCCCCAGCATTTT. Looking up the rest from reference TRBV18 and TRBJ1-5 gives the full variable domain: NAGVMQNPRHLVRRRGQEARLRCSPMKGHSHVYWYRQLPEEGLKFMVYLQKENIIDESGMPKERFSAEFPKEGPSILRIQQVVRGDSAAYFCASSWTGGAGQPQHFGDGTRLSIL.

The chain is built from TRBV2 and TRBJ2-3; the D is unclear. Germline V gene sequence: CDR1 SNHLY, CDR2 FYNNEI. The CDR3 spans 16 residues. The germline V and J ends were trimmed by 6 bases and 2 bases, with 18 bases remaining between them. The CDR3 DNA is TGTGCCAGCAGCCTTCACCAGGCTCCAGCCACAGATACGCAGTATTTT. Its translation is CASSLHQAPATDTQYF.

The V gene is TRBV10-2, the J gene TRBJ2-7; D may be TRBD1 (6 bases). V lost 8 bases, J lost 3 bases, and 14 bases lay in between. Germline-derived CDR1 and CDR2 are WSHSY and SAAADI. The CDR3 is 13 residues long. CDR3 coding DNA: TGCGCCAGCTCAGAAGGGGGAATCTACGAGCAGTACTTC. As protein: CASSEGGIYEQYF.

This clone was observed once. The J gene is TRBJ1-2, the V gene TRBV6-6; D is possibly TRBD1 (6 bases). CDR1 MNHNY and CDR2 SVGAGI come from the germline V gene (reference sequence). The CDR3 has 14 residues. V shed 6 bases and J shed 3 bases, with 14 bases lying between them. CDR3 sequence reads: CASSRTEGDYGYTF. DNA for the CDR3: TGTGCCAGCAGCCGAACTGAGGGGGACTATGGCTACACCTTC.

The CDR3 sequence is CASSRGRREGTNEAFF. CDR3 nucleotide sequence: TGCGCCAGCAGCCGAGGGCGGAGGGAGGGAACAAATGAAGCTTTCTTT. The genes are TRBV4-1 and TRBJ1-1, with D unresolved. The germline CDR1 and CDR2 sequences are MGHRA and YSYEKL. The CDR3 totals 16 residues. Trimming shortened V by 4 bases and J by 7 bases, and 22 bases separated the two germline ends.

The V call is TRBV2, the J call TRBJ2-4; 8 bases map to TRBD1. Germline CDR1 reads SNHLY; CDR2 reads FYNNEI. The CDR3 spans 16 residues. V lost 7 bases and J lost 4; bases outside the gene matches: 12. CDR3 nucleotides: TGTGCCAGCATAGGTACTCGGACAGGGTCAAAAAACATTCAGTACTTC. This sequence encodes CASIGTRTGSKNIQYF.

This clone was counted between two and nine times. The chain recombines TRBV6-1 with TRBJ2-3, with 7 bases lining up with TRBD1. Looked up from germline, CDR1 is MNHNS and CDR2 is SASEGT. The CDR3 is made up of 14 amino acids. V shed 6 bases, J shed 0 bases, and the junction held 3 bases outside the gene matches. The CDR3 DNA sequence: TGTGCCAGCAGAAACAGGGGAAGCACAGATACGCAGTATTTT. It is translated as CASRNRGSTDTQYF.

This chain joins TRBV5-1 and TRBJ2-7; D remains unclear. Germline CDR1 is SGHRS and CDR2 is YFSETQ. This CDR3 has 13 residues. V was cut by 0 bases and J by 10 bases, with 14 bases left in between. CDR3 sequence reads: CASSLDLLRDQYF. The CDR3 nucleotides read TGCGCCAGCAGCTTGGATCTACTACGAGACCAGTACTTC.

This rearrangement joins TRBV9 to TRBJ2-5, with D uncertain. This CDR3 contains 13 residues. The V end lost 3 bases, the J end lost 1 base, and 7 bases lay between the germline ends. Germline loops: CDR1 SGDLS, CDR2 YYNGEE. This chain's CDR3 is CASSAGSQETQYF. Written as DNA, the CDR3 is TGTGCCAGCAGCGCCGGGTCCCAAGAGACCCAGTACTTC.

V and J are TRBV4-2 and TRBJ1-2; 10 nucleotides agree with TRBD1. Germline V gene lookup returns CDR1 LGHNA and CDR2 YNFKEQ. V shed 0 bases, J shed 7 bases, and the junction held 11 bases outside the gene matches. CDR3 size: 17 residues. The CDR3 sequence: CASSQEADRGRWSGYTF. The CDR3 nucleotides are TGTGCCAGCAGCCAAGAGGCCGACAGGGGGCGTTGGAGTGGCTACACCTTC.

This sequence joins TRBV5-1 and TRBJ2-1; the D gene is possibly TRBD1 (6 bases). The CDR3 contains 13 residues. The V end lost 4 bases, the J end lost 9 bases, and 14 bases lay between the germline ends. Germline V CDR1 and CDR2: SGHRS, YFSETQ. The CDR3 here is CASSGLGQGEQFF. CDR3 nucleotides: TGCGCCAGCAGCGGCTTGGGACAAGGTGAGCAGTTCTTC. The whole variable domain, filled in from reference TRBV5-1 and TRBJ2-1, reads KAGVTQTPRYLIKTRGQQVTLSCSPISGHRSVSWYQQTPGQGLQFLFEYFSETQRNKGNFPGRFSGRQFSNSRSEMNVSTLELGDSALYLCASSGLGQGEQFFGPGTRLTVL.

This clone came up once. The chain is built from TRBV6-5 and TRBJ2-5; no clear D gene. Germline V gives CDR1 MNHEY, CDR2 SVGAGI. The V and J ends lost 2 bases and 1 base respectively, with 5 bases between them. The CDR3 is 13 amino acids. The CDR3 DNA reads TGTGCCAGCAGTTACGGCAGCCAAGAGACCCAGTACTTC. This sequence encodes CASSYGSQETQYF.

The V call is TRBV29-1, the J call TRBJ2-7; weak D call: TRBD1 (6 bases). There are 15 residues in the CDR3. Germline V gene data show CDR1 as SQVTM and CDR2 as ANQGSEA. V was shortened by 1 base and J by 2 bases, with 15 bases between the two germline ends. In DNA, the CDR3 is TGCAGCGTTGAAGTCCAGGGGCGCTCCCCCTACGAGCAGTACTTC. Translated: CSVEVQGRSPYEQYF.

The chain carries TRBV6-5 and TRBJ1-6; 8 positions match TRBD1. The CDR3 totals 14 residues. CDR1 is MNHEY, CDR2 SVGAGI, per germline. With V trimmed by 5 bases and J by 10 bases, 7 bases remained unmatched. CDR3 in amino acids: CASSQGARPSPLHF. The CDR3, as DNA: TGTGCCAGCAGTCAGGGGGCGCGACCCTCACCCCTCCACTTT.

The chain combines TRBV30 with TRBJ2-3, with 12 bases fitting TRBD2. The CDR3 totals 14 residues. Germline V gene lookup returns CDR1 GTSNPN and CDR2 SVGIG (reference sequence). V lost 2 bases and J lost 6; bases outside the gene matches: 3. The CDR3 here is CAWSRLAGGDTQYF. The DNA of the CDR3 is TGTGCCTGGAGTAGGCTAGCGGGGGGGGATACGCAGTATTTT.

The genes are TRBV6-4 and TRBJ2-5, with D tentatively TRBD2 (5 bases). Looked up from germline, CDR1 is MRHNA and CDR2 is SNTAGT. The V and J ends lost 8 bases and 5 bases respectively, with 15 bases between them. The CDR3 consists of 13 residues. Here the CDR3 DNA reads TGTGCCAGCCATGGAGGTAGCTGGGAGACCCAGTACTTC. This translates into CASHGGSWETQYF.

This clone has only one observation. The rearrangement joins TRBV15 to TRBJ1-2; 9 nucleotides align to TRBD1. The J segment lost 7 bases and the V segment lost 6 bases, leaving 12 bases of the junction unmatched. The CDR3 has 15 amino acids. Germline V lookup: CDR1 LNHNV, CDR2 YYDKDF (reference sequence). The CDR3 region has the DNA TGTGCCACCAGTAATAGACTACAGGGGGCTCGTGGCTACACCTTC. Translated, it gives CATSNRLQGARGYTF. The full variable domain, its missing parts supplied by reference TRBV15 and TRBJ1-2, is DAMVIQNPRYQVTQFGKPVTLSCSQTLNHNVMYWYQQKSSQAPKLLFHYYDKDFNNEADTPDNFQSRRPNTSFCFLDIRSPGLGDTAMYLCATSNRLQGARGYTFGSGTRLTVV.

The chain employs TRBV2 and TRBJ2-2; TRBD2 might be the D (5 bases). V lost 8 bases to trimming and J lost 4 bases, with 17 bases between them. The germline gives CDR1 SNHLY, CDR2 FYNNEI. CDR3 length equals 15 residues. As DNA, the CDR3 is TGTGCCAGCTCCGGGGTAGCGACTTCCACCGGGGAGCTGTTTTTT. Residues: CASSGVATSTGELFF.

This clone was detected only a few times. This chain connects TRBV29-1 to TRBJ2-7, with no clear D. V lost 6 bases to trimming and J lost 2 bases, with 14 bases between them. This CDR3 has 13 amino acids. Germline V gene sequence: CDR1 SQVTM, CDR2 ANQGSEA. CDR3 in amino acids: CSVLPTDTYEQYF. Here the CDR3 DNA reads TGCAGCGTCCTTCCCACAGACACCTACGAGCAGTACTTC.

There are a few counts of this clone. This chain joins TRBV5-1 and TRBJ2-7, with a weak D call TRBD1 (6 bases). Germline V gives CDR1 SGHRS, CDR2 YFSETQ. V lost 3 bases, J lost 3 bases, and 16 bases lay in between. CDR3 size: 15 residues. CDR3 sequence reads: CASSYGQQLYYEQYF. CDR3 DNA sequence: TGCGCCAGCAGCTACGGACAGCAACTTTACTACGAGCAGTACTTC.

J is TRBJ1-5 and V is TRBV7-2, with 8 bases matching TRBD1. J lost 0 bases, V lost 5 bases, and 6 bases had no gene match. This CDR3 is built from 16 residues. The germline CDR1 and CDR2 sequences are SGHTA and FQGNSA. CDR3 DNA sequence: TGTGCCAGCAGCGACAGACAGGGGTATAGCAATCAGCCCCAGCATTTT. Translating it yields CASSDRQGYSNQPQHF.